One and the same sample provided the 24 T cell receptor beta chains below, sequenced in a study of blood T cell repertoires in COVID-19. Assay used: immunoSEQ multiplex PCR; TCRdb lists only in-frame clones, some missing. In the table there are some 200,000 clones, roughly 84% of which are singletons. The specimen sequenced was peripheral blood. These receptors all stem from a human donor in a cohort sampled during active COVID-19.

This clone is a singleton in its sample. The V and J genes are TRBV5-1 and TRBJ2-3; TRBD2 agrees at 14 bases. The V segment lost 2 bases and the J segment 4 bases; nucleotides outside the gene matches: 3. The CDR3 is 16 amino acids. Per germline, CDR1 SGHRS and CDR2 YFSETQ. The CDR3 sequence: CASSFGTSGSPDTQYF. For the CDR3, the DNA is TGCGCCAGCAGCTTTGGGACTAGCGGGAGTCCAGATACGCAGTATTTT.

The rearrangement links TRBV19 to TRBJ1-5, with D perhaps matching TRBD1 (5 bases). Germline V gives CDR1 LNHDA, CDR2 SQIVND (reference sequence). The V gene lost 3 bases and the J gene lost 7 bases, with 10 bases spanning the gap. This CDR3 is 13 amino acids long. Written as DNA, the CDR3 is TGTGCCAGTAGTATTGGGGGGAAGCAGCCCCAGCATTTT. This gives the protein CASSIGGKQPQHF. The variable domain in full, completed from reference TRBV19 and TRBJ1-5, reads DGGITQSPKYLFRKEGQNVTLSCEQNLNHDAMYWYRQDPGQGLRLIYYSQIVNDFQKGDIAEGYSVSREKKESFPLTVTSAQKNPTAFYLCASSIGGKQPQHFGDGTRLSIL.

V usage is TRBV2 and J usage is TRBJ2-7; a possible D gene is TRBD1 (5 bases). This CDR3 is built from 13 residues. V was pared by 6 bases and J by 4 bases, with 13 bases between. CDR1 and CDR2 (germline): SNHLY, FYNNEI. This chain's CDR3 is CASRGFQGYEQYF. The CDR3 bases are TGTGCCAGCAGGGGGTTCCAGGGATACGAGCAGTACTTC.

The chain carries TRBV9 and TRBJ1-2; no clear D gene. Trimming left V 0 bases short and J 3 bases short, with 6 bases between. Per the germline V gene, CDR1 is SGDLS and CDR2 is YYNGEE. The CDR3 sequence is 13 residues long. CDR3 loop: CASSVDPYYGYTF. The CDR3 DNA follows: TGTGCCAGCAGCGTAGATCCCTACTATGGCTACACCTTC.

V usage is TRBV10-2 and J usage is TRBJ2-2, with TRBD2 identical over 9 bases. The CDR3 covers 15 residues. V gave up 6 bases and J gave up 5 bases; unmatched junction bases: 7. Per germline, CDR1 WSHSY and CDR2 SAAADI. The CDR3 coding sequence is TGCGCCAGCAGAGAGGGACTAGCTCGAACCGGGGAGCTGTTTTTT. The encoded protein is CASREGLARTGELFF.

A single count supports this clone. The chain couples TRBV7-9 to TRBJ2-7; 10 bases are a match to TRBD2. The germline V gene encodes CDR1 SEHNR and CDR2 FQNEAQ (reference sequence). J was trimmed by 2 bases and V by 2 bases; bases with no gene match: 9. The CDR3 contains 17 residues. CDR3 region: CASSLSLTSGYTYEQYF. CDR3 bases: TGTGCCAGCAGCTTATCCCTGACTAGCGGGTATACCTACGAGCAGTACTTC. Combining the CDR3 with reference TRBV7-9 and TRBJ2-7 gives the whole variable domain DTGVSQNPRHKITKRGQNVTFRCDPISEHNRLYWYRQTLGQGPEFLTYFQNEAQLEKSRLLSDRFSAERPKGSFSTLEIQRTEQGDSAMYLCASSLSLTSGYTYEQYFGPGTRLTVT.

The chain links TRBV4-1 to TRBJ2-7, with D perhaps TRBD2 (5 bases). The V gene lost 1 base and the J gene lost 1 base, with 17 bases spanning the gap. The CDR3 is 17 residues long. Germline assignment: CDR1 MGHRA and CDR2 YSYEKL. The CDR3 DNA reads TGCGCCAGCAGCCAAGGTCTCCCTTTGGGAGCGTCCTACGAGCAGTACTTC. This codes for CASSQGLPLGASYEQYF.

The chain combines TRBV6-5 with TRBJ2-1; D is unclear. The ends were cut back, 6 bases at V and 0 bases at J, with 12 bases in the middle. The CDR3 length is 15 residues. Germline lookup yields CDR1 MNHEY and CDR2 SVGAGI. CDR3 nucleotides: TGTGCCAGCAGGGGCTCCCTGGGCTCCTACAATGAGCAGTTCTTC. The encoded protein is CASRGSLGSYNEQFF.

The genes are TRBV5-1 and TRBJ2-2; weak D call: TRBD1 (5 bases). The V gene's germline CDR1 is SGHRS and CDR2 YFSETQ. V lost 0 bases, J lost 6 bases, and 12 bases lay in between. The CDR3 is 15 amino acids. CDR3 DNA: TGCGCCAGCAGCTTGGTGGTGACAGCGTCCGGGGAGCTGTTTTTT. Amino acid sequence: CASSLVVTASGELFF.

V usage is TRBV10-2 and J usage is TRBJ1-5, with a tentative D call TRBD1 (6 bases). The CDR3 is made up of 14 amino acids. Germline CDR1 is WSHSY and CDR2 is SAAADI. The ends were cut back, 5 bases at V and 2 bases at J, with 10 bases in the middle. CDR3: CASSKPGGNQPQHF. The CDR3 DNA follows: TGCGCCAGCAGTAAGCCAGGGGGCAATCAGCCCCAGCATTTT.

J is TRBJ2-2 and V is TRBV5-4; 7 bases fit TRBD2. Germline V gene data show CDR1 as SGHNT and CDR2 as YYREEE (reference sequence). V shed 4 bases, J shed 0 bases, and the junction held 3 bases outside the gene matches. The CDR3 covers 15 residues. Here the CDR3 DNA reads TGTGCCAGCAGCACGGGACTAACGAACACCGGGGAGCTGTTTTTT. Translated, it gives CASSTGLTNTGELFF.

The chain couples TRBV30 to TRBJ2-7; no clear D. The CDR3 runs 11 residues. Trimming shortened V by 1 base and J by 5 bases, and 6 bases separated the two germline ends. CDR1 GTSNPN and CDR2 SVGIG come from the germline V gene (reference sequence). CDR3: CAWSAVHEQYF. The CDR3 region has the DNA TGTGCCTGGAGTGCCGTCCACGAGCAGTACTTC.

The CDR3 here is CASSSGTNSNQPQHF. In nucleotides, the CDR3 is TGTGCCAGCAGTTCCGGGACAAATAGCAATCAGCCCCAGCATTTT. V and J are TRBV6-5 and TRBJ1-5, with D possibly TRBD1 on 6 matching bases. The CDR3 sequence is 15 residues long. Per the germline V gene, CDR1 is MNHEY and CDR2 is SVGAGI. Trimming removed 4 bases from V and 0 bases from J, with 10 bases in between.

The rearrangement joins TRBV28 to TRBJ2-3; TRBD2 matches at 9 bases. This CDR3 is built from 17 residues. The V gene's germline CDR1 is MDHEN and CDR2 SYDVKM. The V and J ends lost 1 base and 2 bases, in that order; junction bases with no gene match: 7. The CDR3 protein is CASSLSRASGATDTQYF. In nucleotides, the CDR3 is TGTGCCAGCAGTTTATCTAGAGCTAGCGGGGCCACAGATACGCAGTATTTT.

The V and J genes are TRBV6-6 and TRBJ1-5; D may be TRBD1 (6 bases). Trimming shortened V by 6 bases and J by 4 bases, and 16 bases separated the two germline ends. Germline CDR1 reads MNHNY; CDR2 reads SVGAGI (reference sequence). This CDR3 has 15 amino acids. The CDR3 spells CASREEQGSNQPQHF. CDR3 DNA sequence: TGTGCCAGCAGGGAAGAACAGGGTTCAAATCAGCCCCAGCATTTT.

V is TRBV5-6 and J is TRBJ2-4, with a weak D call TRBD2 (6 bases). The CDR3 spans 19 residues. Germline lookup yields CDR1 SGHDT and CDR2 YYEEEE. The V end was cut by 4 bases, the J end by 1 base, with 24 bases between. CDR3 DNA sequence: TGTGCCAGCAGCCAGGGACTCCGCCAAAGCTTAGGGGCCAAAAACATTCAGTACTTC. Its translation is CASSQGLRQSLGAKNIQYF.

V is TRBV11-3 and J is TRBJ2-1, with 12 bases that match TRBD2. The V gene's germline CDR1 is SGHNT and CDR2 YENEEA. The CDR3 is 19 amino acids. V lost 1 base, J lost 3 bases, and 10 bases stayed unmatched. This chain's CDR3 is CASSLVWLAGGRFYNEQFF. The CDR3 region has the DNA TGTGCCAGCAGCTTAGTTTGGCTAGCGGGAGGGCGTTTCTACAATGAGCAGTTCTTC.

This sequence joins TRBV2 and TRBJ2-5, with D uncertain. The length of the CDR3 is 14 residues. V was clipped by 0 bases and J by 1 base, with 6 bases between them. CDR1 and CDR2 (germline): SNHLY, FYNNEI. In DNA form, the CDR3 reads TGTGCCAGCAGTGAAGCGCGGATCCAAGAGACCCAGTACTTC. As protein: CASSEARIQETQYF.

This clone has just one count. V usage is TRBV10-3 and J usage is TRBJ2-2, with 9 bases identical to TRBD2. The length of the CDR3 is 14 residues. CDR1 and CDR2 from the germline V gene are ENHRY and SYGVKD. Trimming at V came to 8 bases and at J to 0 bases, leaving 1 base not matched to a gene. The CDR3 reads CAIAGGANTGELFF. The CDR3 DNA reads as TGTGCCATCGCGGGGGGGGCGAACACCGGGGAGCTGTTTTTT.

The J gene is TRBJ2-1, the V gene TRBV11-2; 15 bases fit TRBD2. The CDR3 spans 19 residues. J lost 9 bases, V lost 0 bases, and 12 bases had no gene match. Germline V lookup: CDR1 SGHAT, CDR2 FQNNGV. CDR3 region: CASSLDGPGLAGGIGEQFF. CDR3 in DNA: TGTGCCAGCAGCTTAGACGGTCCGGGACTAGCGGGAGGAATCGGTGAGCAGTTCTTC. Using reference TRBV11-2 and TRBJ2-1 for the parts outside the CDR3, the full variable domain is EAGVAQSPRYKIIEKRQSVAFWCNPISGHATLYWYQQILGQGPKLLIQFQNNGVVDDSQLPKDRFSAERLKGVDSTLKIQPAKLEDSAVYLCASSLDGPGLAGGIGEQFFGPGTRLTVL.

The rearrangement uses TRBV4-1 and TRBJ1-5; 7 bases agree with TRBD1. The CDR3 is 16 residues long. From germline, CDR1 is MGHRA and CDR2 YSYEKL. Losses at the gene ends were 4 bases for V and 3 bases for J; bases not matched to a gene: 9. The CDR3, as DNA: TGCGCCAGCAGCCCCCAGAAGGGGACAGACAATCAGCCCCAGCATTTT. Its translation is CASSPQKGTDNQPQHF.

In its sample, this clone was seen once. The chain links TRBV12-3 or TRBV12-4 to TRBJ1-1, with unresolved D. V lost 2 bases and J lost 1, with 5 bases in between. This CDR3 spans 13 amino acids. CDR3: CASSLNGNTEAFF. For the CDR3, the DNA is TGTGCCAGCAGTTTAAACGGGAACACTGAAGCTTTCTTT.

The chain has TRBV19 and TRBJ2-2, with D possibly being TRBD1 (6 bases). V lost 5 bases to trimming and J lost 3 bases, with 13 bases between them. CDR3 size: 15 residues. Per germline, CDR1 LNHDA and CDR2 SQIVND (reference sequence). Here the CDR3 reads CASSGNRVHTGELFF. The CDR3 nucleotides are TGTGCCAGTAGTGGGAACAGGGTGCACACCGGGGAGCTGTTTTTT.

The gene calls are TRBV18 and TRBJ2-1, with 7 bases matching TRBD1. The CDR3 has 14 amino acids. Germline V gives CDR1 KGHSH, CDR2 LQKENI. V gave up 6 bases and J gave up 8 bases; unmatched junction bases: 10. The CDR3, as DNA: TGTGCCAGCTCGCTGACCATAGGGGGCGATGAGCAGTTCTTC. Its translation: CASSLTIGGDEQFF.